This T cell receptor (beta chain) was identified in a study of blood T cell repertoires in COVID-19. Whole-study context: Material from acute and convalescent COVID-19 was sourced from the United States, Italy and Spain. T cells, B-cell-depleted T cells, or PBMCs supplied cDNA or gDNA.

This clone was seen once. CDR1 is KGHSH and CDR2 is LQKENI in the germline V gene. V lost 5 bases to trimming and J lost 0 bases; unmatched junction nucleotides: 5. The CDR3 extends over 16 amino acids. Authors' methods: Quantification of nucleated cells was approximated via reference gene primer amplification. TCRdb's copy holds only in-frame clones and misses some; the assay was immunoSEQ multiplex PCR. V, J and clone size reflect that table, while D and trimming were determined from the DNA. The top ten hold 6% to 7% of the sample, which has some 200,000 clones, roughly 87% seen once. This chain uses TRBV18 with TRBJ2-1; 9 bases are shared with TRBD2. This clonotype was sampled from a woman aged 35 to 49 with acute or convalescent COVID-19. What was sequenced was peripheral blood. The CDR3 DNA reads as TGTGCCAGCTCAAACCTAGCGGGGAGCTCCTACAATGAGCAGTTCTTC. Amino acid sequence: CASSNLAGSSYNEQFF.